This T cell receptor beta chain appears in the sequencing data of a study of shared clonotypes between healthy human individuals. There are 17 residues in the CDR3. Germline CDR1 reads SGHRS; CDR2 reads YFSETQ. V gave up 1 base and J gave up 1 base, with 17 bases separating them. Profiling relied on immunoSEQ multiplex PCR, and the TCRdb table lists in-frame clones only, not all of them. The sample holds millions of clones, over 90% seen once. Sequencing was done on a sample of naive CD4+ T cells from PBMCs. Subset denoted: CD45RA+ positively selected. The receptor's source is a man aged 18 to 35 in good health. Some clones in this sample may be carry-over from other donors' samples. V and J are TRBV5-1 and TRBJ1-1; D is possibly TRBD1 (5 bases). The CDR3 loop is CASSLIGDPGANTEAFF. CDR3 sequence (DNA): TGCGCCAGCAGCTTGATAGGGGATCCCGGAGCGAACACTGAAGCTTTCTTT.